The 12 T cell receptor beta chains below all came from one sample that was sequenced in a study of beta chain features in type 1 diabetes. Expressed TCRB transcripts were sequenced, since all the RNA that had been isolated was reverse transcribed. The repertoire was sequenced with immunoSEQ multiplex PCR; TCRdb's copy has only in-frame clones and lacks some. This sample has about 930,000 clones; roughly 15% occur once, and the top ten carry around 0.02%. Sample: naive CD4+ T cells from blood. The receptors stem from a woman between 18 and 30 years old in good health.

This clone was seen a handful of times. V usage is TRBV9 and J usage is TRBJ1-2, with D hard to call. Germline loops: CDR1 SGDLS, CDR2 YYNGEE. The CDR3 has 14 residues. V was trimmed by 1 base and J by 5 bases, leaving 12 bases between them. CDR3 loop: CASSVMVTPYGYTF. The CDR3 DNA sequence: TGTGCCAGCAGCGTAATGGTGACACCATATGGCTACACCTTC. Complete variable domain (other parts from reference TRBV9 and TRBJ1-2): DSGVTQTPKHLITATGQRVTLRCSPRSGDLSVYWYQQSLDQGLQFLIQYYNGEERAKGNILERFSAQQFPDLHSELNLSSLELGDSALYFCASSVMVTPYGYTFGSGTRLTVV.

This clone was seen a handful of times. This chain connects TRBV2 to TRBJ2-2; no firm D call. V lost 4 bases to trimming and J lost 4 bases, with 13 bases between them. The CDR3 is made up of 15 amino acids. CDR1 is SNHLY, CDR2 FYNNEI, per germline. Here the CDR3 reads CASSGMGLSTGELFF. The CDR3 bases are TGTGCCAGCAGTGGTATGGGGTTGAGCACCGGGGAGCTGTTTTTT.

This clone was counted only a few times. The chain joins TRBV7-9 to TRBJ1-2, with no clear D. Germline V gives CDR1 SEHNR, CDR2 FQNEAQ (reference sequence). Trimming took off 1 base at V and 1 base at J, with 7 bases between the two ends. CDR3 length: 14 residues. CDR3 bases: TGTGCCAGCAGCTTAGTTGCGGGTAACTATGGCTACACCTTC. Its protein product is CASSLVAGNYGYTF.

The chain recombines TRBV10-3 with TRBJ2-2, with D tentatively TRBD2 (6 bases). The germline gives CDR1 ENHRY, CDR2 SYGVKD. With 6 bases removed from V and 6 bases from J, the gap between germline ends came to 8 bases. The CDR3 totals 12 residues. The CDR3 loop reads CAIRASAGELFF. CDR3 bases: TGTGCCATCAGGGCTAGCGCCGGGGAGCTGTTTTTT.

The J gene is TRBJ2-7, the V gene TRBV28; 10 bases line up with TRBD2. V lost 8 bases and J lost 3; bases outside the gene matches: 10. This CDR3 spans 15 amino acids. Germline CDR1 is MDHEN and CDR2 is SYDVKM. The CDR3 loop reads CASETELAGNYEQYF. The CDR3 region has the DNA TGTGCCAGCGAAACCGAACTAGCGGGGAACTACGAGCAGTACTTC.

V and J are TRBV20-1 and TRBJ2-7; D unclear. This CDR3 region has 11 residues. The V end lost 6 bases, the J end lost 5 bases, and 11 bases lay between the germline ends. Germline lookup yields CDR1 DFQATT and CDR2 SNEGSKA (reference sequence). The CDR3 nucleotides read TGCAGTGCGACATACCTCGACGAGCAGTACTTC. This translates into CSATYLDEQYF.

This chain links TRBV4-3 with TRBJ2-1; the match to TRBD2 covers 8 bases. This CDR3 spans 16 amino acids. Losses at the gene ends were 0 bases for V and 4 bases for J; bases not matched to a gene: 5. CDR1 is LGHNA and CDR2 is YSLEER in the germline V gene. This CDR3 reads CASSQDAGGPYNEQFF. The CDR3 region has the DNA TGCGCCAGCAGCCAAGATGCGGGAGGCCCGTACAATGAGCAGTTCTTC.

This clone showed up just a few times. J is TRBJ2-1 and V is TRBV5-4; a possible D gene is TRBD1 (6 bases). V lost 2 bases and J lost 4, with 7 bases in between. Germline CDR1 SGHNT, CDR2 YYREEE (reference sequence). The CDR3 is made up of 13 amino acids. This CDR3 is CASSFDRYNEQFF. The CDR3 DNA follows: TGTGCCAGCAGCTTTGACAGGTACAATGAGCAGTTCTTC.

Here the CDR3 reads CASSPGHLTQFF. CDR3 nucleotide sequence: TGTGCCAGCAGCCCGGGACACCTGACGCAGTTCTTC. The chain links TRBV4-2 to TRBJ2-1; a possible D gene is TRBD1 (6 bases). Deletions cut 4 bases from V and 12 bases from J, with 13 bases between. This CDR3 has 12 residues. Germline assignment: CDR1 LGHNA and CDR2 YNFKEQ.

This clone was detected a few times. This chain links TRBV20-1 with TRBJ2-5, with D hard to call. Judging by the DNA end, TRBJ2-7 fits better; the J call may be wrong. CDR1 and CDR2 (germline): DFQATT, SNEGSKA (reference sequence). CDR3 length equals 11 residues. CDR3 coding DNA: TGCAGTGCTAGTGGCCGCTACGAGCAGTACTTC. It encodes CSASGRYEQYF.

This clone was detected only a few times. The gene calls are TRBV5-1 and TRBJ2-2; 8 bases fit TRBD1. V trimming: 4 bases; J trimming: 6 bases; junction bases outside the gene matches: 8. This CDR3 spans 15 amino acids. Germline CDR1 SGHRS, CDR2 YFSETQ. The CDR3 sequence is CASSDRTGFAGELFF. In DNA, the CDR3 is TGCGCCAGCAGCGACCGGACAGGGTTCGCCGGGGAGCTGTTTTTT. The full variable domain, completed using reference TRBV5-1 and TRBJ2-2, is KAGVTQTPRYLIKTRGQQVTLSCSPISGHRSVSWYQQTPGQGLQFLFEYFSETQRNKGNFPGRFSGRQFSNSRSEMNVSTLELGDSALYLCASSDRTGFAGELFFGEGSRLTVL.

The chain combines TRBV19 with TRBJ2-7; 9 positions agree with TRBD2. The CDR3 totals 15 residues. Germline CDR1 and CDR2: LNHDA and SQIVND (reference sequence). Trimming removed 5 bases from V and 2 bases from J; junction bases left unmatched: 7. The CDR3 sequence: CASSYSLAGTYEQYF. The CDR3 coding sequence is TGTGCCAGTAGTTATAGCCTAGCGGGGACCTACGAGCAGTACTTC.